This T cell receptor (beta chain) is drawn from a study of identical twins. Template switching created a universal primer site, and the cDNA included unique molecular identifiers. TCRdb analysed the 5' RACE reads with MiXCR anew, one entry per CDR3 protein. This sample has about 340,000 distinct CDR3 sequences; roughly 12% occur once, and the top ten carry approximately 7.9%. With regard to this clonotype: Its antigen remains unknown.

Whole-study findings and limits: Rather than following the same donors, the conclusions depended on cross-sectional statistical analysis. Reduced insertions were recorded for abundant cord blood beta clonotypes, with no such pattern in memory repertoires.

V was shortened by 1 base and J by 2 bases, with 8 bases between the two germline ends. The length of the CDR3 is 13 residues. The V gene's germline CDR1 is SQVTM and CDR2 ANQGSEA. The same data also contributed to another study, on yellow fever vaccine responses in identical twins.

The sample comprised CD8+ T cells sorted from blood. The origin of this receptor is a woman aged 18-29 years in good health. This chain links TRBV29-1 with TRBJ1-2; a possible D gene is TRBD1 (5 bases). The CDR3 coding sequence is TGCAGCGTTGAAGGGACATCGAACTATGGCTACACCTTC. Encoded protein: CSVEGTSNYGYTF.